This T cell receptor (beta chain) comes out of a study of cytomegalovirus exposure and HLA in healthy donors. PCR amplification relied on 60 Vbeta primers (plus 13 Jbeta primers). Sequenced by immunoSEQ multiplex PCR; TCRdb stores in-frame clones only, minus some. The sample has roughly 60,000 clones, approximately 70% seen once. CDR1 and CDR2 from the germline V gene are LGHNT and FRNRAP. V was trimmed by 3 bases and J by 11 bases, leaving 11 bases between them. The CDR3 spans 12 residues. The sequencing input was PBMCs. The gene calls are TRBV12-5 and TRBJ2-1; possible D gene TRBD1, 5 bases. This clonotype was obtained from an older woman in good health and CMV-seropositive. The CDR3 is CASGFPRGKQFF. The CDR3 DNA follows: TGTGCTAGTGGTTTCCCTAGGGGAAAGCAGTTCTTC.